A selection of T cell receptor beta chains follows, all from one sample in a study of CXCR3-negative and CXCR3-positive naive CD8 T cells. TCRdb re-called the 5' RACE reads and catalogs CDR3 proteins one per entry, DNA excluded. The ten most abundant clones cover roughly 0.6% of a sample with 120,000 or so distinct CDR3 sequences. Sequenced input: naive CXCR3+ CD8+ T cells from blood. The receptors come from a human donor in good health. Some clones in this sample may be carry-over from other donors' samples. Both conserved end residues are part of each CDR3. The order of the fields is J gene, V gene, CDR3 protein.

J: TRBJ2-7
V: TRBV5-1
CDR3: CASRPTGTYEQYF

J: TRBJ2-1
V: TRBV27
CDR3: CASSLRPPHNEQFF

J: TRBJ1-1
V: TRBV29-1
CDR3: CSVEPTGLNTEAFF

J: TRBJ2-7
V: TRBV9
CDR3: CASSVVGESYEQYF

J: TRBJ2-1
V: TRBV7-9
CDR3: CASSLTTGQYNEQFF

J: TRBJ2-1
V: TRBV5-6
CDR3: CASSTDFYASYNEQFF

J: TRBJ1-2
V: TRBV12-3/TRBV12-4
CDR3: CASGNVQGILYGYTF

J: TRBJ2-5
V: TRBV11-1
CDR3: CASSRVRGETQYF

J: TRBJ2-1
V: TRBV29-1
CDR3: CSAHSGNEQFF

J: TRBJ1-1
V: TRBV7-9
CDR3: CASSPTGAVEAFF

J: TRBJ2-7
V: TRBV5-5
CDR3: CASSLLLAGEGEQYF

J: TRBJ1-1
V: TRBV11-2
CDR3: CASSLSQGALNTEAFF

J: TRBJ1-2
V: TRBV19
CDR3: CASTEPGGGYTF